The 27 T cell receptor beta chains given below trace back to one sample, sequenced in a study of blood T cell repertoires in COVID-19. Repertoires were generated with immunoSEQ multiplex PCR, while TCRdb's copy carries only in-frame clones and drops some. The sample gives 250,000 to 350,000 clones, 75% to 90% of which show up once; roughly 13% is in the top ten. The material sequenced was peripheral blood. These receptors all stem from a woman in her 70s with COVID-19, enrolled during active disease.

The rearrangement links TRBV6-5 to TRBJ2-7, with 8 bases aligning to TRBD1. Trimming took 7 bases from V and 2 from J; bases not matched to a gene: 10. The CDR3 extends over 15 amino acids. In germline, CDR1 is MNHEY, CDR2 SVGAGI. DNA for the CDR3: TGTGCCAGCAAAAGGACAGGGAGATCCACCTACGAGCAGTACTTC. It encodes CASKRTGRSTYEQYF.

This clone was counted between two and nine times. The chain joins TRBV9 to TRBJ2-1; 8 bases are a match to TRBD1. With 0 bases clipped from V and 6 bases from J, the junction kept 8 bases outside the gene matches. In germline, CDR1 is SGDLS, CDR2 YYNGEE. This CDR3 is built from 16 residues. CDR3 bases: TGTGCCAGCAGCGTAGAGGGGGACAGGCGGCCCAATGAGCAGTTCTTC. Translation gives CASSVEGDRRPNEQFF.

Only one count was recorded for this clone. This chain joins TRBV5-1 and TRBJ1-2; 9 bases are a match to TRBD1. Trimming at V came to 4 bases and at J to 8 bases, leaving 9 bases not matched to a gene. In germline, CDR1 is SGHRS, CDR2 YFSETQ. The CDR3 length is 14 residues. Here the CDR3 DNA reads TGCGCCAGCAGCCCAACCGGGACAGGGCCCGGCTACACCTTC. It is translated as CASSPTGTGPGYTF.

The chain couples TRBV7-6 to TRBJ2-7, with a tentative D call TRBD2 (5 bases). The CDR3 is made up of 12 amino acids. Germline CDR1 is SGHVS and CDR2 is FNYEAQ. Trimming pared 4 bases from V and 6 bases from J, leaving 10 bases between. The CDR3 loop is CASSSDRGEQYF. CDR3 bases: TGTGCCAGCAGCTCGGATCGGGGCGAGCAGTACTTC.

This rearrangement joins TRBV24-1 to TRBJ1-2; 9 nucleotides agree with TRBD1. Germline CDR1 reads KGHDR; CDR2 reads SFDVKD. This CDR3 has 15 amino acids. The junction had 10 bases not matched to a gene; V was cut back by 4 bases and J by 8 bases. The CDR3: CATSDSRGTGTGYTF. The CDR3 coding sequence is TGTGCCACCAGTGACTCCCGCGGGACAGGGACCGGCTACACCTTC.

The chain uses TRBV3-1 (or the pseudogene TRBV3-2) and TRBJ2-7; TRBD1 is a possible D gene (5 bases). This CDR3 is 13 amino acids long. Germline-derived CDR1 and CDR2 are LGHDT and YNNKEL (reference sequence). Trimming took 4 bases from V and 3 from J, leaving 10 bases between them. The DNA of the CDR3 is TGTGCCAGCAGCCGGGATCAGGGCTACGAGCAGTACTTC. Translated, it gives CASSRDQGYEQYF.

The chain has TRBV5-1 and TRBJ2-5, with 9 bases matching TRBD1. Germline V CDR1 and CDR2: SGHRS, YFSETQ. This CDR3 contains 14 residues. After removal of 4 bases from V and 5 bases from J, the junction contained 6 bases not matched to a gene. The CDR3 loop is CASSITGGGETQYF. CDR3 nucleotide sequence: TGCGCCAGCAGCATAACAGGGGGCGGGGAGACCCAGTACTTC.

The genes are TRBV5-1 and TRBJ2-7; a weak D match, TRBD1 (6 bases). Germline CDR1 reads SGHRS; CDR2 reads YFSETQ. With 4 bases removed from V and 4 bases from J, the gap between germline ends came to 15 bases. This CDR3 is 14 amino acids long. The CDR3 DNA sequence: TGCGCCAGCAGCCTAGACAGGTCCCGTTACGAGCAGTACTTC. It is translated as CASSLDRSRYEQYF.

The CDR3: CASSGGDTGELFF. The DNA of the CDR3 is TGCGCCAGCAGCGGGGGGGACACCGGGGAGCTGTTTTTT. The chain couples TRBV5-1 to TRBJ2-2, with 7 bases matching TRBD2. V lost 4 bases and J lost 3; bases outside the gene matches: 0. The germline V gene has CDR1 SGHRS and CDR2 YFSETQ. There are 13 residues in the CDR3.

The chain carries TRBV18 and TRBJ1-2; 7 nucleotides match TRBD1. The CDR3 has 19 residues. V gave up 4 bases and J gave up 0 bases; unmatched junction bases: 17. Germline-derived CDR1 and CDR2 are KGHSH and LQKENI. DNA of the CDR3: TGTGCCAGCTCACGCAACTCGGGACAGTCCTTTTATTCTAACTATGGCTACACCTTC. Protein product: CASSRNSGQSFYSNYGYTF.

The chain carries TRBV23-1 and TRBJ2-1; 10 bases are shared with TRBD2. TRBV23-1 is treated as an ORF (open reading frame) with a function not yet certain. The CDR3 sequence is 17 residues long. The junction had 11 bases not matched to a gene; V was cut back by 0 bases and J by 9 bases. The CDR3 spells CASSQSTLAGRRGEQFF. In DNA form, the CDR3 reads TGCGCCAGCAGTCAATCGACACTAGCGGGGCGACGGGGTGAGCAGTTCTTC.

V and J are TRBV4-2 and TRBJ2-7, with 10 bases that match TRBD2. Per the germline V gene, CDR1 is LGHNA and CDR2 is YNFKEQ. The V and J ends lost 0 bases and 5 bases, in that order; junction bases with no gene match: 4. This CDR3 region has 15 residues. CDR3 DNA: TGTGCCAGCAGCCAAGATCACCTAGCGGGGGACGAGCAGTACTTC. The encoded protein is CASSQDHLAGDEQYF.

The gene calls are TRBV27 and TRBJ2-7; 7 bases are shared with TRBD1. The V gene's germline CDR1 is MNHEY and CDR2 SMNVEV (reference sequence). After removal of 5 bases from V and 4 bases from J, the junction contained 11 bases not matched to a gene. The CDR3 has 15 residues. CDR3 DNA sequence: TGTGCCAGCAGTACCTTCCGGGACAGATCTTACGAGCAGTACTTC. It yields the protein CASSTFRDRSYEQYF.

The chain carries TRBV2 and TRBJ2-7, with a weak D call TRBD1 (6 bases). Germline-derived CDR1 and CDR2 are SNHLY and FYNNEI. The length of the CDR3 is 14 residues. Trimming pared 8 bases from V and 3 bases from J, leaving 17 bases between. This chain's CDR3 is CASQGQGVLYEQYF. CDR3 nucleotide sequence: TGTGCCAGCCAGGGGCAGGGCGTACTCTACGAGCAGTACTTC.

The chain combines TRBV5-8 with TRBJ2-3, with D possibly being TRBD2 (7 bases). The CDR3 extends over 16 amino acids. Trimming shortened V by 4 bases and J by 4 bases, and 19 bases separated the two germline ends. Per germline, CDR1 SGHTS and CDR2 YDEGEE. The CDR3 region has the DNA TGTGCCAGCAGCGCGTGGCAGGGGAGGGGCGCAGATACGCAGTATTTT. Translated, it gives CASSAWQGRGADTQYF.

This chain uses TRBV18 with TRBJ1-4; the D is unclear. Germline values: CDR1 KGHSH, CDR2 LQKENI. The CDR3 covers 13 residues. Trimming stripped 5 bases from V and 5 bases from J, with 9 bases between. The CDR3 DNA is TGTGCCAGCTCAATAACTGAAAATGAAAAACTGTTTTTT. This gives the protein CASSITENEKLFF. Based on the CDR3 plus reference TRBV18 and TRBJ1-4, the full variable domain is NAGVMQNPRHLVRRRGQEARLRCSPMKGHSHVYWYRQLPEEGLKFMVYLQKENIIDESGMPKERFSAEFPKEGPSILRIQQVVRGDSAAYFCASSITENEKLFFGSGTQLSVL.

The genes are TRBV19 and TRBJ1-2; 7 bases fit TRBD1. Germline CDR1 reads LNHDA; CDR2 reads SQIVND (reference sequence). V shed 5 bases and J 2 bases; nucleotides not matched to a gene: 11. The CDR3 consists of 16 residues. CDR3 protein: CASSHSPGQINYGYTF. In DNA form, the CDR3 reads TGTGCCAGTAGTCACTCTCCGGGACAGATAAACTATGGCTACACCTTC.

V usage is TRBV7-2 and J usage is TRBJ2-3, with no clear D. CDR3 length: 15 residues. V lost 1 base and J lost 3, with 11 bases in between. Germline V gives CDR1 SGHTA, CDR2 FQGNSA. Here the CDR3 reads CASSLEVSRTDTQYF. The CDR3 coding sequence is TGTGCCAGCAGCTTAGAAGTGTCGCGAACAGATACGCAGTATTTT.

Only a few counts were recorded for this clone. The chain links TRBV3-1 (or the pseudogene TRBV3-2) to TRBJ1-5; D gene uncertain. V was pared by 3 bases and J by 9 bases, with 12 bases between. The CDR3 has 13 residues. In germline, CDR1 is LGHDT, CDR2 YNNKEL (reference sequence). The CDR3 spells CASSQNPSLPQHF. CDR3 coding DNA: TGTGCCAGCAGCCAGAACCCGTCACTGCCCCAGCATTTT.

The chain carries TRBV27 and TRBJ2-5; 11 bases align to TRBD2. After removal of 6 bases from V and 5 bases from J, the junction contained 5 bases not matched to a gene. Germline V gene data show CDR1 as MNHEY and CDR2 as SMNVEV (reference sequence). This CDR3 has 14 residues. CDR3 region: CASRVAGGIETQYF. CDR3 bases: TGTGCCAGCAGAGTAGCGGGGGGGATCGAGACCCAGTACTTC.

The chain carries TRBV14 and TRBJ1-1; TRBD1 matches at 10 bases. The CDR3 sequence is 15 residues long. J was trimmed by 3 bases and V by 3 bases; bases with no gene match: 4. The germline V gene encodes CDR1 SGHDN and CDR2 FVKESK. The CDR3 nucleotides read TGTGCCAGCAGCCAGATCGGACAGGGGGACACTGAAGCTTTCTTT. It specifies CASSQIGQGDTEAFF.

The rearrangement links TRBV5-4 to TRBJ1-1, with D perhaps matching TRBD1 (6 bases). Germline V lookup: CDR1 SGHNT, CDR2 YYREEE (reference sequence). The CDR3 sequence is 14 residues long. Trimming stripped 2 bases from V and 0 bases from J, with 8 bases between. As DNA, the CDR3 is TGTGCCAGCAGCTTCAGGGGCATGAACACTGAAGCTTTCTTT. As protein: CASSFRGMNTEAFF.

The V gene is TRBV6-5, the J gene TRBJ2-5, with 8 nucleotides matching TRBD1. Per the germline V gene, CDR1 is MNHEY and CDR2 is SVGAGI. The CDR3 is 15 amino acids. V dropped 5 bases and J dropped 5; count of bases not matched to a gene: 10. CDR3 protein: CASSPSRGLGETQYF. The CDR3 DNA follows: TGTGCCAGCAGTCCCTCCAGGGGGCTAGGGGAGACCCAGTACTTC.

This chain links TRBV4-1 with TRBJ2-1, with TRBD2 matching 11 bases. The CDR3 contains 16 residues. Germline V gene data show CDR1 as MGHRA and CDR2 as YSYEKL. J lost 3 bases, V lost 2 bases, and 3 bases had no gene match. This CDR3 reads CASSQPTSGGYNEQFF. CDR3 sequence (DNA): TGCGCCAGCAGCCAACCCACTAGCGGGGGCTACAATGAGCAGTTCTTC.

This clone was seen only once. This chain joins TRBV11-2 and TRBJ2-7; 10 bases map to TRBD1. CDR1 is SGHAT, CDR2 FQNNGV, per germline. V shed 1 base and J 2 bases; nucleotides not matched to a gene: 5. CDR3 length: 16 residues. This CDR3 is CASSLGSGQGAYEQYF. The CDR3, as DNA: TGTGCCAGCAGCTTAGGGTCTGGACAGGGGGCCTACGAGCAGTACTTC.

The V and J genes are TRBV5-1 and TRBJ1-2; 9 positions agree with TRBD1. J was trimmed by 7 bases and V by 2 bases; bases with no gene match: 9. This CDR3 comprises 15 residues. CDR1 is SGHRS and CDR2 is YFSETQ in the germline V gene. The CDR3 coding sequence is TGCGCCAGCAGCTTAATTACCGGGACAGGGTTTGGCTACACCTTC. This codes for CASSLITGTGFGYTF. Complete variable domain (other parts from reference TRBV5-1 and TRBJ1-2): KAGVTQTPRYLIKTRGQQVTLSCSPISGHRSVSWYQQTPGQGLQFLFEYFSETQRNKGNFPGRFSGRQFSNSRSEMNVSTLELGDSALYLCASSLITGTGFGYTFGSGTRLTVV.

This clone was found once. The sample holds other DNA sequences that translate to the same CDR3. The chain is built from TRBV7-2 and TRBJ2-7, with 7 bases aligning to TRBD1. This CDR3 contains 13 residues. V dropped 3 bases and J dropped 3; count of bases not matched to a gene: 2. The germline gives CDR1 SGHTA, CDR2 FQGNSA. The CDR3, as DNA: TGTGCCAGCAGCTTGAACAGGGGCTACGAGCAGTACTTC. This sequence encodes CASSLNRGYEQYF.